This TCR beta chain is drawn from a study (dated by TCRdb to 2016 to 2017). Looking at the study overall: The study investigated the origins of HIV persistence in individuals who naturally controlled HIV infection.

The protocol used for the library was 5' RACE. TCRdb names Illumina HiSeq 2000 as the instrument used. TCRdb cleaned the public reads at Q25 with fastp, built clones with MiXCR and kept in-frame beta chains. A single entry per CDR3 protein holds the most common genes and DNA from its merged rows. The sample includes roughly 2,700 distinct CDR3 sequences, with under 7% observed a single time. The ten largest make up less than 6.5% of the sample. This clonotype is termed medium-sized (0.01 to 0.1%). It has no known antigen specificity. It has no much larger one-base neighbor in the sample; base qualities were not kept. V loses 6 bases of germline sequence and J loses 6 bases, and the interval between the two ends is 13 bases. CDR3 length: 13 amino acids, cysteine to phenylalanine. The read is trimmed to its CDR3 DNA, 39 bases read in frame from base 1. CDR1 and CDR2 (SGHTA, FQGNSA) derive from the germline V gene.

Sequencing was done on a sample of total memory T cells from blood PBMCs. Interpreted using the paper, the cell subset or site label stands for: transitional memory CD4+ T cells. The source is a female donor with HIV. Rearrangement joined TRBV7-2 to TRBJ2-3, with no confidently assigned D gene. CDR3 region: CASRIGTTDTQYF. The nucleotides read TGTGCCAGCAGGATTGGCACCACCGATACGCAGTATTTT.